These 24 T cell receptor beta chains originate from one sample sequenced in a study of blood T cells in healthy people across ages. The authors ran a second PCR of roughly 7 to 11 cycles using a sample-barcoded 5' primer and a J-beta primer mix. TCRdb reprocessed the 5' RACE reads via MiXCR and lists one record per CDR3 protein. The data hold about 1.6 million distinct CDR3 sequences, with 30% to 35% observed a single time. Sequencing input: blood. The source is a woman in her 30s in good health.

The V and J genes are TRBV2 and TRBJ2-1; D is unresolved. The CDR3 is 15 amino acids. The V and J ends lost 4 bases and 4 bases respectively, with 14 bases between them. Germline V gives CDR1 SNHLY, CDR2 FYNNEI. DNA for the CDR3: TGTGCCAGCAGTGCGTTCATGGTGCGATACAATGAGCAGTTCTTC. It encodes CASSAFMVRYNEQFF.

About this clonotype: A clone one base away is much larger, so this may be a read error. The CDR3 coding sequence is TGTGCCGTCAGTGGGGGACAGAAAAATAAAGAGACCCAGTACTTC. Translated: CAVSGGQKNKETQYF. The V gene is TRBV10-3, the J gene TRBJ2-7; TRBD1 matches 7 bases. The better agreement between TRBJ2-5 and the DNA end casts doubt on the J call. Germline CDR1 and CDR2: ENHRY and SYGVKD. CDR3 size: 15 residues.

The chain is built from TRBV3-1 and TRBJ2-7, with a weak D call TRBD2 (6 bases). V lost 3 bases to trimming and J lost 6 bases, with 15 bases between them. Germline loops: CDR1 LGHDT, CDR2 YNNKEL (reference sequence). The CDR3 loop spans 14 amino acids. CDR3: CASSQGGTTGEQYF. The CDR3 region has the DNA TGTGCCAGCAGCCAGGGCGGGACCACAGGCGAGCAGTACTTC.

This rearrangement joins TRBV7-9 to TRBJ2-1; TRBD1 agrees at 9 bases. V shed 4 bases, J shed 8 bases, and the junction held 9 bases outside the gene matches. The V gene's germline CDR1 is SEHNR and CDR2 FQNEAQ (reference sequence). This CDR3 is built from 15 residues. The CDR3 sequence: CASSCETGGIDEQFF. DNA of the CDR3: TGTGCCAGCAGCTGCGAGACAGGGGGGATCGATGAGCAGTTCTTC. Full variable domain (remainder filled in from reference TRBV7-9 and TRBJ2-1): DTGVSQNPRHKITKRGQNVTFRCDPISEHNRLYWYRQTLGQGPEFLTYFQNEAQLEKSRLLSDRFSAERPKGSFSTLEIQRTEQGDSAMYLCASSCETGGIDEQFFGPGTRLTVL.

The sample holds a few counts of this clonotype. J is TRBJ2-2 and V is TRBV18, with D possibly TRBD2 on 5 matching bases. Germline CDR1 reads KGHSH; CDR2 reads LQKENI. This CDR3 contains 13 residues. Deletions cut 6 bases from V and 10 bases from J, with 15 bases between. CDR3 protein: CASSPDPSTELFF. The DNA of the CDR3 is TGTGCCAGCTCGCCCGATCCTAGCACGGAGCTGTTTTTT.

This clonotype was counted many times. The chain uses TRBV29-1 and TRBJ2-7, with 12 bases fitting TRBD2. V shed 7 bases and J 4 bases; nucleotides not matched to a gene: 2. The CDR3 has 12 amino acids. Germline assignment: CDR1 SQVTM and CDR2 ANQGSEA. CDR3 bases: TGCAGCGGGACTAGCGGGACGTACGAGCAGTACTTC. Protein sequence: CSGTSGTYEQYF.

At least ten counts were recorded for this clonotype. V is TRBV12-3 or TRBV12-4 and J is TRBJ1-2; D call uncertain. The CDR3 loop spans 14 amino acids. Trimming shortened V by 3 bases and J by 0 bases, and 8 bases separated the two germline ends. The CDR3 region is CASSFSGTNYGYTF. The CDR3 DNA is TGTGCCAGCAGTTTTTCTGGAACTAACTATGGCTACACCTTC.

This clonotype turned up a few times. V and J are TRBV6-1 and TRBJ2-6, with D possibly being TRBD2 (5 bases). The CDR3 totals 13 residues. The germline gives CDR1 MNHNS, CDR2 SASEGT. The V gene lost 8 bases and the J gene lost 4 bases, with 9 bases spanning the gap. The CDR3, as DNA: TGTGCCAGCGCCCGGGGAGGGGCCAACGTCCTGACTTTC. Its translation: CASARGGANVLTF.

Points on this clonotype: The junction does not match germline at one end; this may be a read error. This chain connects TRBV27 to TRBJ1-6; possible D gene TRBD1, 5 bases. The CDR3 consists of 15 residues. Germline V gene data show CDR1 as MNHEY and CDR2 as SMNVEV (reference sequence). CDR3 sequence: CASMDTGDYNSPLHF. The DNA of the CDR3 is TGTGCCAGCATGGACACGGGGGACTATAATTCGCCCCTCCACTTT.

V is TRBV6-1 and J is TRBJ2-7; 8 bases are shared with TRBD1. V shed 6 bases, J shed 4 bases, and the junction held 8 bases outside the gene matches. CDR1 and CDR2 from the germline V gene are MNHNS and SASEGT. This CDR3 comprises 14 residues. The DNA for the CDR3 is TGTGCCAGCAGAAACAGGGGGGCTCATTACGAGCAGTACTTC. It is translated as CASRNRGAHYEQYF.

For this clonotype: The junction and the germline gene differ at one end; a read error may be behind it. Written as DNA, the CDR3 is TGTGCCTGCAGCTATGGACTGGGGACTAGCGGGGCCATGGGGCACGAGCAGTACTTC. Its protein product is CACSYGLGTSGAMGHEQYF. The chain carries TRBV7-6 and TRBJ2-7, with 13 bases identical to TRBD2. Per germline, CDR1 SGHVS and CDR2 FNYEAQ. The CDR3 sequence is 19 residues long.

This chain joins TRBV20-1 and TRBJ2-5; TRBD2 aligns across 13 bases. Germline V gives CDR1 DFQATT, CDR2 SNEGSKA (reference sequence). The CDR3 has 16 amino acids. Losses at the gene ends were 6 bases for V and 0 bases for J; bases not matched to a gene: 7. CDR3 coding DNA: TGCAGTGCCCAGACTAGCGGGAGGACCTACCAAGAGACCCAGTACTTC. Protein: CSAQTSGRTYQETQYF.

Ten or more counts support this clonotype. In DNA form, the CDR3 reads TGCGCCAGCAGCCAAGAAGGGGGGTACTCCTACGAGCAGTACTTC. This sequence encodes CASSQEGGYSYEQYF. The rearrangement uses TRBV4-1 and TRBJ2-7; D may correspond to TRBD1 or TRBD2 (6 bases each). V was clipped by 0 bases and J by 0 bases, with 9 bases between them. CDR3 length: 15 residues. From germline, CDR1 is MGHRA and CDR2 YSYEKL.

The chain couples TRBV20-1 to TRBJ1-4, with 7 bases matching TRBD1. The CDR3 consists of 14 residues. CDR1 DFQATT and CDR2 SNEGSKA come from the germline V gene (reference sequence). The DNA of the CDR3 is TGCAGGGTTTCCCAGGGGGGGGCTAATGAAAAACTGTTTTTT. Translation gives CRVSQGGANEKLFF.

The rearrangement uses TRBV7-9 and TRBJ1-1; D not resolved. CDR1 is SEHNR and CDR2 is FQNEAQ in the germline V gene (reference sequence). This CDR3 contains 14 residues. V lost 11 bases and J lost 0, with 16 bases in between. CDR3 DNA: TGTGCCGATGCAGAAACCTTAATGAACACTGAAGCTTTCTTT. This sequence encodes CADAETLMNTEAFF.

In this sample, this clonotype turned up a few times. The V gene is TRBV20-1, the J gene TRBJ1-2; D possibly corresponds to TRBD1 (5 bases). CDR1 is DFQATT and CDR2 is SNEGSKA in the germline V gene (reference sequence). This CDR3 region has 11 residues. The CDR3 reads CSVGRGYGYTF. CDR3 DNA: TGCAGCGTGGGAAGGGGTTATGGCTACACCTTC.

The chain carries TRBV27 and TRBJ2-5; TRBD1 or TRBD2 may be the D gene (5 bases each). CDR1 MNHEY and CDR2 SMNVEV come from the germline V gene (reference sequence). The CDR3 has 12 amino acids. Between the trimmed V and J ends, which lost 3 bases and 11 bases, there was a span of 13 bases. CDR3 coding DNA: TGTGCCAGCAGTTTTCAGGGAGAGGAGCAGTACTTC. Protein product: CASSFQGEEQYF.

The chain joins TRBV4-1 to TRBJ2-7; possibly TRBD2 for D (5 bases). The CDR3 extends over 16 amino acids. V shed 0 bases and J shed 0 bases, with 12 bases lying between them. The V gene's germline CDR1 is MGHRA and CDR2 YSYEKL. CDR3 residues: CASSQDWGESSYEQYF. The CDR3 nucleotides read TGCGCCAGCAGCCAAGATTGGGGAGAAAGCTCCTACGAGCAGTACTTC.

V gene TRBV10-1 combines with J gene TRBJ2-5, with 7 bases aligning to TRBD2. CDR1 is WNHNN, CDR2 SYGVQD, per germline (reference sequence). This CDR3 has 13 amino acids. The J segment lost 11 bases and the V segment lost 0 bases, leaving 6 bases of the junction unmatched. For the CDR3, the DNA is TGCGCCAGCAGTGAGTCGGAGGGGACTAAGCAGTACTTC. Translating it yields CASSESEGTKQYF.

A few counts support this clonotype. The rearrangement joins TRBV2 to TRBJ2-1; D call uncertain. The germline gives CDR1 SNHLY, CDR2 FYNNEI. The CDR3 has 14 amino acids. V was cut by 2 bases and J by 6 bases, with 11 bases left in between. CDR3 sequence (DNA): TGTGCCAGCAGTGAATTCCCCTCTCGCAATGAGCAGTTCTTC. Translation: CASSEFPSRNEQFF.

The rearrangement joins TRBV4-2 to TRBJ1-2; D possibly corresponds to TRBD1 (6 bases). CDR1 and CDR2 from the germline V gene are LGHNA and YNFKEQ. CDR3 length: 15 residues. Trimming removed 0 bases from V and 8 bases from J, with 16 bases in between. The CDR3 region is CASSQEREQGHGYTF. The CDR3 DNA follows: TGTGCCAGCAGCCAAGAGAGGGAACAGGGCCACGGCTACACCTTC.

This rearrangement joins TRBV20-1 to TRBJ2-1; TRBD2 matches at 10 bases. Germline values: CDR1 DFQATT, CDR2 SNEGSKA (reference sequence). CDR3 length: 14 residues. CDR3 DNA sequence: TGCATGGTAACTAGCGGGGTCTCCTACAATGAGCAGTTCTTC. Its translation is CMVTSGVSYNEQFF.

This clonotype appeared a few times. The rearrangement joins TRBV4-1 to TRBJ2-7; D ambiguous. Per germline, CDR1 MGHRA and CDR2 YSYEKL. Deletions cut 3 bases from V and 0 bases from J, with 18 bases between. The CDR3 length is 17 residues. CDR3 residues: CASSHMSQGSSSYEQYF. In nucleotides, the CDR3 is TGCGCCAGCAGCCATATGTCTCAAGGCTCCAGCTCCTACGAGCAGTACTTC.

This clonotype was found a few times. The genes are TRBV2 and TRBJ1-2; D not certain. CDR3 length: 13 residues. The germline gives CDR1 SNHLY, CDR2 FYNNEI. The V gene lost 3 bases and the J gene lost 4 bases, with 9 bases spanning the gap. Here the CDR3 reads CASSDQGIYGYTF. DNA of the CDR3: TGTGCCAGCAGTGATCAAGGTATCTATGGCTACACCTTC.